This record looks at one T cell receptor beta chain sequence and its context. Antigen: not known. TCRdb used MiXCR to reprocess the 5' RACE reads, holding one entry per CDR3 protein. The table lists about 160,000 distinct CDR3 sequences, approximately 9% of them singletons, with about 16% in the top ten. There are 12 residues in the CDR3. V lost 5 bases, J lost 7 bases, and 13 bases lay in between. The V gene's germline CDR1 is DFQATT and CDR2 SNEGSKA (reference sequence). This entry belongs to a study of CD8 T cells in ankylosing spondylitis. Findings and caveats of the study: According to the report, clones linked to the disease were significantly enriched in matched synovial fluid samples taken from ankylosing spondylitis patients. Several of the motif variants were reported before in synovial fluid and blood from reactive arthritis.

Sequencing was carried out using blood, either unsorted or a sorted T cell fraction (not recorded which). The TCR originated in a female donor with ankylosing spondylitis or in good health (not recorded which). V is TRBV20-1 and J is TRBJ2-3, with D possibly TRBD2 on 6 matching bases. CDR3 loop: CSARDSLYTQYF. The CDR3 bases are TGCAGTGCTCGGGACTCCCTTTATACGCAGTATTTT.